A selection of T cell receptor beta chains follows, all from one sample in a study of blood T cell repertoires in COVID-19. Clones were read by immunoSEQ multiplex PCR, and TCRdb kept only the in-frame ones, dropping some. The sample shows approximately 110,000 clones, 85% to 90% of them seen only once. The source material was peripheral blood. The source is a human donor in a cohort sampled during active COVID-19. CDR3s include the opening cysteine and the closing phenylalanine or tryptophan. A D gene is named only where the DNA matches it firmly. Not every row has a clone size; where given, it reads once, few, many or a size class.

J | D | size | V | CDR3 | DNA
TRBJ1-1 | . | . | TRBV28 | CASSWGDPNTEAFF | TGTGCCAGCAGTTGGGGAGATCCGAACACTGAAGCTTTCTTT
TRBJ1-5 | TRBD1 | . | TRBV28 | CASSLRRQGVWGNQPQHF | TGTGCCAGCAGTTTACGCCGACAGGGGGTTTGGGGCAATCAGCCCCAGCATTTT
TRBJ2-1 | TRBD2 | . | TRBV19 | CASSEGVAGFLTRSYNEQFF | TGTGCCAGTAGTGAGGGGGTAGCGGGATTTTTGACTCGGTCCTACAATGAGCAGTTCTTC
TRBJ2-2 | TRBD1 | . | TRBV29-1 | CSVDGTGATGELFF | TGCAGCGTTGATGGGACAGGGGCAACCGGGGAGCTGTTTTTT
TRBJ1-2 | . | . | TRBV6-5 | CASRGQSPYGYTF | TGTGCCAGCCGAGGGCAGTCCCCCTATGGCTACACCTTC
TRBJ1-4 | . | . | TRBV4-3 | CASSQDRSEKLFF | TGCGCCAGCAGCCAAGATAGAAGCGAGAAACTGTTTTTT
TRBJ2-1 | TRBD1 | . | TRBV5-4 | CASSLAGQGNEQFF | TGTGCCAGCAGCTTAGCGGGACAGGGTAATGAGCAGTTCTTC
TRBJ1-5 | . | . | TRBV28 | CASSLSGRNQPQHF | TGTGCCAGCAGTTTATCAGGCAGAAATCAGCCCCAGCATTTT
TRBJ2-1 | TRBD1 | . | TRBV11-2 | CASSSGTGGYNEQFF | TGTGCCAGCAGCTCCGGGACAGGGGGGTACAATGAGCAGTTCTTC
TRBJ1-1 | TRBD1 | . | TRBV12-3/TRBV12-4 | CASKDRGYTEAFF | TGTGCCAGCAAGGACAGGGGGTACACTGAAGCTTTCTTT
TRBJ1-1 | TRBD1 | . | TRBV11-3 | CASRKTGGPTEAFF | TGTGCCAGCAGAAAAACAGGGGGCCCCACTGAAGCTTTCTTT
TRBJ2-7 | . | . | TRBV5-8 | CASSTGVQGGSYEQYF | TGTGCCAGCAGCACGGGGGTGCAGGGGGGCTCCTACGAGCAGTACTTC
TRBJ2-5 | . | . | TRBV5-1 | CAISGAPRSTQYF | TGCGCCATCTCAGGTGCCCCGCGTTCGACCCAGTACTTC
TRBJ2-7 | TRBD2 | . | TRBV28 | CASSRVFRLADYEQYF | TGTGCCAGCAGTAGGGTATTCCGACTAGCGGACTACGAGCAGTACTTC
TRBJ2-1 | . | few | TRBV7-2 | CASSLGYLAAGFF | TGTGCCAGCAGCTTAGGCTATCTGGCGGCTGGGTTCTTC
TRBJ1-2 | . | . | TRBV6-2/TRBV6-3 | CASSYDSGRSGYTF | TGTGCCAGCAGTTATGATTCCGGAAGGAGCGGCTACACCTTC
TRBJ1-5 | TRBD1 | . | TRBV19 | CASSGQGGQPQHF | TGTGCCAGTAGCGGACAGGGCGGTCAGCCCCAGCATTTT
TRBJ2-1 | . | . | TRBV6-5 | CASSYTGLSGEQFF | TGTGCCAGCAGTTATACCGGACTATCGGGTGAGCAGTTCTTC
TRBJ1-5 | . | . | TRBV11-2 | CASSLALRNQPQHF | TGTGCCAGCAGCTTAGCCCTGAGAAATCAGCCCCAGCATTTT
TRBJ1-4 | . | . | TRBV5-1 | CASSLAGHSTGEKLFF | TGCGCCAGCAGCTTGGCGGGACATAGCACAGGTGAAAAACTGTTTTTT
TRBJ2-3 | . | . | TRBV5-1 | CASSLGYSGRTDTQYF | TGCGCCAGCAGCTTGGGGTATAGCGGCCGCACAGATACGCAGTATTTT
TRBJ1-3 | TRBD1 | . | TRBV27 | CASRLGQGQARSGNTIYF | TGTGCCAGCCGACTGGGACAGGGGCAAGCTCGCTCTGGAAACACCATATATTTT
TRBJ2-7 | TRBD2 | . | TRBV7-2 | CASSLSAGVAYEQYF | TGTGCCAGCAGCTTATCAGCGGGAGTGGCCTACGAGCAGTACTTC
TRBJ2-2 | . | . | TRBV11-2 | CASSFSAMNTGELFF | TGTGCCAGCAGCTTCTCTGCTATGAACACCGGGGAGCTGTTTTTT
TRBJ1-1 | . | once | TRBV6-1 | CASSEAQGGTTEAFF | TGTGCCAGCAGTGAAGCCCAGGGAGGGACCACTGAAGCTTTCTTT
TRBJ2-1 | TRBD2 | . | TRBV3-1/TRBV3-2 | CASSPLAGGPYNEQFF | TGTGCCAGCAGCCCACTAGCGGGAGGACCCTACAATGAGCAGTTCTTC
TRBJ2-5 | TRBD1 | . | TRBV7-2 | CASSHPGNRGRAGSQYF | TGTGCCAGCAGCCATCCGGGGAACAGGGGGCGAGCGGGTTCCCAGTACTTC
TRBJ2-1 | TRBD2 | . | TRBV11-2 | CASSSPGLTGGYNEQFF | TGTGCCAGCAGCTCCCCGGGACTAACCGGGGGGTACAATGAGCAGTTCTTC
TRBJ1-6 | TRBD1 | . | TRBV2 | CASSDSRGRGSPLHF | TGTGCCAGCAGTGATAGCAGGGGGCGAGGTTCACCCCTCCACTTT
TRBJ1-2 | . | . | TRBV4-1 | CASSQVGINYGYTF | TGCGCCAGCAGCCAAGTGGGCATTAACTATGGCTACACCTTC
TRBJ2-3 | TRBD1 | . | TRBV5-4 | CASSSTGTGTDTQYF | TGTGCCAGCAGCTCAACCGGGACAGGGACCGATACGCAGTATTTT
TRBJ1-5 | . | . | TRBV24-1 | CATSRGGDQPQHF | TGTGCCACCAGTCGGGGGGGGGATCAGCCCCAGCATTTT
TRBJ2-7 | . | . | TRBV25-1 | CATQRDGGSYEQYF | TGTGCCACTCAACGGGACGGGGGCTCCTACGAGCAGTACTTC
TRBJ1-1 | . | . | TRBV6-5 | CASSFDRYQNTEAFF | TGTGCCAGCAGTTTCGACAGGTACCAGAACACTGAAGCTTTCTTT
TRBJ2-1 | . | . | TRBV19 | CASSIDRRGGSYNEQFF | TGTGCCAGTAGTATAGATCGTAGGGGGGGGTCCTACAATGAGCAGTTCTTC
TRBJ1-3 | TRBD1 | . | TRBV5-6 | CASSLGQGAGNTIYF | TGTGCCAGCAGCTTGGGGCAGGGGGCCGGAAACACCATATATTTT
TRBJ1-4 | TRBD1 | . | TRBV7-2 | CASSARQGTNEKLFF | TGTGCCAGCAGCGCCAGACAGGGGACTAATGAAAAACTGTTTTTT
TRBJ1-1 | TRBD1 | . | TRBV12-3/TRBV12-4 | CASNRGSTEAFF | TGTGCCAGCAACAGGGGGAGCACTGAAGCTTTCTTT
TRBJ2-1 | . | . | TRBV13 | CASSLFRERHNEQFF | TGTGCCAGCAGCTTATTCCGGGAGAGGCACAATGAGCAGTTCTTC
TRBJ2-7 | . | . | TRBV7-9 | CASSLVPGEQYF | TGTGCCAGCAGCTTAGTGCCAGGCGAGCAGTACTTC
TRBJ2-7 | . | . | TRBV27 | CASSRRGTAYEQYF | TGTGCCAGCAGCCGAAGGGGGACCGCCTACGAGCAGTACTTC
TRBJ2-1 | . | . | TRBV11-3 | CASSNHLTDNEQFF | TGTGCCAGCAGCAACCATCTAACGGACAATGAGCAGTTCTTC
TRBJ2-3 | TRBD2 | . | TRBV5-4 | CASSLGGEAGRDTQYF | TGTGCCAGCAGCTTGGGAGGCGAAGCGGGGAGAGATACGCAGTATTTT
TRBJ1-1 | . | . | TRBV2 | CASRISVAEAFF | TGTGCCAGCAGGATTTCGGTCGCTGAAGCTTTCTTT
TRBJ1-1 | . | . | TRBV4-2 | CASSQDLVTGEAFF | TGTGCCAGCAGCCAAGATTTGGTGACGGGTGAAGCTTTCTTT
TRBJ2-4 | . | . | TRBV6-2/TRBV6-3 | CASSYSGVRQQEYF | TGTGCCAGCAGTTACTCGGGTGTACGACAGCAGGAGTACTTC
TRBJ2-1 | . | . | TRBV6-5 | CASTKVLSANNEQFF | TGTGCCAGCACCAAGGTTTTAAGCGCCAACAATGAGCAGTTCTTC
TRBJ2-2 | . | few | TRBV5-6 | CASSPLRTDSRRELFF | TGTGCCAGCAGCCCACTACGAACGGACTCCCGCCGGGAGCTGTTTTTT
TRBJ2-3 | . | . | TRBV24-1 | CATKGGGLSTDTQYF | TGTGCCACCAAAGGGGGGGGCCTTAGCACAGATACGCAGTATTTT
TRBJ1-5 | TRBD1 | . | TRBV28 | CASSHRDRPREQHF | TGTGCCAGCAGTCACCGGGACAGGCCTCGGGAACAGCATTTT
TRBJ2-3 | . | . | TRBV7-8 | CASRVGTDTQYF | TGTGCCAGCAGAGTCGGGACAGATACGCAGTATTTT
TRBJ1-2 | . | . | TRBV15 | CATSSRTAPVYGYTF | TGTGCCACCAGCTCGCGGACAGCCCCTGTCTATGGCTACACCTTC
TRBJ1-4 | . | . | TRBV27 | CASSPRLIATNEKLFF | TGTGCCAGCAGTCCACGCCTAATAGCAACTAATGAAAAACTGTTTTTT
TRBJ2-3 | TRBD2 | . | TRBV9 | CASSVGTSGSTDTQYF | TGTGCCAGCAGCGTAGGGACTAGCGGGAGCACAGATACGCAGTATTTT